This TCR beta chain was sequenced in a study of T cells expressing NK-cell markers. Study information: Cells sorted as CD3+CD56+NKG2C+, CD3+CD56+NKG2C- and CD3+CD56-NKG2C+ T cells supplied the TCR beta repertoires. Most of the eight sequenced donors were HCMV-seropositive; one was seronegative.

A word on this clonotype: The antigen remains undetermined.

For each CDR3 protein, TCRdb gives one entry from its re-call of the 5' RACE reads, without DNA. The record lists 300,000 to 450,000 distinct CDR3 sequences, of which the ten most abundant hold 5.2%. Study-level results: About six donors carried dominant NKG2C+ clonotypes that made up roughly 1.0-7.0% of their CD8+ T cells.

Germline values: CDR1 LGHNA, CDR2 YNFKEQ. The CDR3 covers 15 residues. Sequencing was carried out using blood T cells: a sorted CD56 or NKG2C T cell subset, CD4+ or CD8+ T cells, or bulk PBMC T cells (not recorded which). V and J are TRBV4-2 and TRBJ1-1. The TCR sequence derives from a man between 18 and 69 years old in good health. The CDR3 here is CASSQEIRGGNEAFF.